Listed below are T cell receptor beta chains from one sample, sequenced in a study of CD8 T cells in Susac syndrome. Each CDR3 protein is one row after TCRdb ran MiXCR on the immunoSEQ multiplex PCR reads. The sample lists more than 150,000 distinct CDR3 sequences, roughly 95% occurring once. The material sequenced was CD8+ T cells from PBMCs. The receptors were sampled from a human donor with multiple sclerosis. Each CDR3 is given with its conserved first and last residue. Not all rows give a size; the values are once, few, many and, for expanded clones, a class.

clone_size v_call cdr3_aa
. TRBV20-1 CSARRSSGGFYNEQFF
once TRBV3-1 CASSILAKQETQYF
. TRBV19 CASSIGTSGATADTQYF
. TRBV20-1 CSATGASDEQFF
. TRBV9 CASSVRSDGNSPLHF
. TRBV7-2 CASSKYGYTF
. TRBV28 CASSPDRGGETQYF
. TRBV3-1 CASSQVQGGTEAFF
once TRBV14 CASSQDPNRRVDGYTF
. TRBV12-3/TRBV12-4 CASTMRGGRNEQYF
. TRBV20-1 CSARDETRGLAGENIQYF
. TRBV12-3/TRBV12-4 CASSLGLAVYNEQFF
. TRBV11-2 CASSLEGSSYNEQFF
. TRBV5-1 CASSWADKTYEQYF
. TRBV18 CASSPTGADTYQETQYF
. TRBV9 CASSPDANEAFF
. TRBV27 CASSLSRGYEQYF
. TRBV18 CASSPLNTEAFF
. TRBV25-1 CASSERDSCNQPQHF
. TRBV6-5 CASSQGAGAYEQYF
once TRBV20-1 CSARASGGYEQYF
. TRBV23-1 CASSQSGAGAGANVLTF
. TRBV9 CASSVGQAVQNIQYF
. TRBV12-3/TRBV12-4 CASSLIAGAGDTQYF
. TRBV12-3/TRBV12-4 CASSFATAKSYNEQFF
few TRBV2 CASRDSYGYTF
few TRBV9 CASSVDSQETQYF
. TRBV30 CAWSTPGQGNYGYTF
. TRBV2 CASSRGDGYTF
. TRBV30 CACEASSYNEQFF
once TRBV4-1 CASSQEDRTNYGYTF
. TRBV27 CASSLYANSPLHF
. TRBV20-1 CSARDERGLNTEAFF
. TRBV19 CASSMRVQETQYF
. TRBV6-4 CASSGDRTSYEQYF
. TRBV19 CVTVEGSTGELFF
. TRBV7-9 CASSPSLGNTEAFF
once TRBV7-2 CASSKDRPLGEQYF
. TRBV9 CASSVERTTEYNEQFF
. TRBV20-1 CSARVYPGSLNTEAFF